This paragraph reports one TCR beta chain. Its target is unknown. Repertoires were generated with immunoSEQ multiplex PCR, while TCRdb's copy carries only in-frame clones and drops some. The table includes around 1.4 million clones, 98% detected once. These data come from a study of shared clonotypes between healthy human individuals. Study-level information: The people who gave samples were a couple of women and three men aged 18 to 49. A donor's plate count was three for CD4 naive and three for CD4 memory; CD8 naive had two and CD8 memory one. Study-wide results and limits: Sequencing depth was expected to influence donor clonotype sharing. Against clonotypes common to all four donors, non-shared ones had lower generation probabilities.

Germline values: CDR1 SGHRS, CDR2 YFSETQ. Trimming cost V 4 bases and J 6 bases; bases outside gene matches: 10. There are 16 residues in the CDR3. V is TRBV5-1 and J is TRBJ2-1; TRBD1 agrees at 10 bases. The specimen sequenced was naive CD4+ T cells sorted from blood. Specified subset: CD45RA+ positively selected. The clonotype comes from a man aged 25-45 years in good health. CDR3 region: CASSAQGQGLSNEQFF. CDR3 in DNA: TGCGCCAGCAGCGCCCAGGGACAGGGGCTTTCCAATGAGCAGTTCTTC.